These 13 T cell receptor beta chains originate from one sample sequenced in a study of T cell changes during pregnancy in multiple sclerosis. Data came from immunoSEQ multiplex PCR; TCRdb stores just in-frame clones and leaves some out. The table records 33,000 or so clones, roughly 87% of them present only once. The specimen comprised CD8+ T cells from peripheral blood mononuclear cells, sampled in the third trimester of pregnancy. Receptor source: a female donor with multiple sclerosis, enrolled in a pregnancy study.

J is TRBJ1-2 and V is TRBV29-1; D remains ambiguous. Per the germline V gene, CDR1 is SQVTM and CDR2 is ANQGSEA. V lost 7 bases and J 6 bases, leaving 12 bases between the germline ends. The CDR3 extends over 11 amino acids. The CDR3 region has the DNA TGCAGCGCGATCGAGGTCCATGGCTACACCTTC. The encoded protein is CSAIEVHGYTF.

This chain links TRBV21-1 with TRBJ1-1. TRBV21-1 is a pseudogene locus. This CDR3 comprises 15 residues. DNA for the CDR3: TGTGCCAGCAGCAAAGGGGGGGGAAGAGACACTGAAGCTTTCTTT. Amino acid sequence: CASSKGGGRDTEAFF.

V gene TRBV7-8 combines with J gene TRBJ1-1; D gene unclear. From germline, CDR1 is SGHVS and CDR2 FQNEAQ. The CDR3 extends over 14 amino acids. Between the trimmed V and J ends, which lost 0 bases and 5 bases, there was a span of 10 bases. CDR3 nucleotides: TGTGCCAGCAGCTTAGCGCGCGGCGGAACTGAAGCTTTCTTT. Its translation: CASSLARGGTEAFF. The full variable domain, completed using reference TRBV7-8 and TRBJ1-1, is GAGVSQSPRYKVAKRGQDVALRCDPISGHVSLFWYQQALGQGPEFLTYFQNEAQLDKSGLPSDRFFAERPEGSVSTLKIQRTQQEDSAVYLCASSLARGGTEAFFGQGTRLTVV.

CDR3 loop: CASSLRPGIDSNQPQHF. CDR3 in DNA: TGCGCCAGCAGCCTAAGGCCAGGGATCGATAGCAATCAGCCCCAGCATTTT. This rearrangement joins TRBV4-1 to TRBJ1-5, with D perhaps TRBD1 (5 bases). The CDR3 extends over 17 amino acids. V dropped 4 bases and J dropped 0 bases, with 16 bases sitting between them. Germline CDR1 is MGHRA and CDR2 is YSYEKL.

This chain connects TRBV7-2 to TRBJ2-1; 12 bases match TRBD2. The CDR3 spans 16 residues. V shed 4 bases, J shed 9 bases, and the junction held 10 bases outside the gene matches. Germline V gene sequence: CDR1 SGHTA, CDR2 FQGNSA. CDR3 in amino acids: CASSSGLAGTTSEQFF. The CDR3 region has the DNA TGTGCCAGCAGCTCAGGACTAGCGGGGACTACGAGTGAGCAGTTCTTC.

The V and J genes are TRBV18 and TRBJ2-2, with 9 bases that match TRBD1. The CDR3 runs 23 residues. Unmatched junction bases numbered 20, after V lost 0 bases and J lost 0 bases. Germline V gene sequence: CDR1 KGHSH, CDR2 LQKENI. The CDR3 DNA reads as TGTGCCAGCTCACCACCCCCGGGCGGGACAGGGTTTAGGACTACCGCGAACACCGGGGAGCTGTTTTTT. Translation: CASSPPPGGTGFRTTANTGELFF.

This chain connects TRBV5-1 to TRBJ2-3; perhaps TRBD2 as D (7 bases). V gave up 1 base and J gave up 4 bases, with 10 bases separating them. The CDR3 spans 14 residues. Germline values: CDR1 SGHRS, CDR2 YFSETQ. The DNA of the CDR3 is TGCGCCAGCAGCTTGTCGGGGGGCCCAGATACGCAGTATTTT. Its protein is CASSLSGGPDTQYF.

The chain recombines TRBV19 with TRBJ1-1; weak D call: TRBD1 (6 bases). The V end was cut by 5 bases, the J end by 2 bases, with 15 bases between. Germline assignment: CDR1 LNHDA and CDR2 SQIVND (reference sequence). The CDR3 covers 15 residues. The CDR3 reads CASSVTGTINTEAFF. The CDR3 DNA follows: TGTGCCAGTAGTGTGACCGGGACAATAAACACTGAAGCTTTCTTT.

V and J are TRBV28 and TRBJ2-7; 7 nucleotides align to TRBD1. The CDR3 runs 14 residues. The germline CDR1 and CDR2 sequences are MDHEN and SYDVKM. Unmatched junction bases numbered 14, after V lost 8 bases and J lost 7 bases. The CDR3 coding sequence is TGTGCCAGCGGTCGCCGCCGACAGGGTGGTGAGCAGTACTTC. The encoded protein is CASGRRRQGGEQYF.

V is TRBV2 and J is TRBJ2-7; D might be TRBD1 (6 bases). Germline CDR1 is SNHLY and CDR2 is FYNNEI. V lost 6 bases and J 6 bases, leaving 12 bases between the germline ends. The CDR3 covers 12 residues. CDR3 sequence: CASRDRLLEQYF. CDR3 DNA: TGTGCCAGCAGGGACAGACTACTCGAGCAGTACTTC.

This chain connects TRBV15 to TRBJ2-7; TRBD2 aligns across 13 bases. The CDR3 extends over 13 amino acids. Looked up from germline, CDR1 is LNHNV and CDR2 is YYDKDF (reference sequence). V was clipped by 6 bases and J by 9 bases; unmatched bases: 5. The CDR3 DNA follows: TGTGCCACCAGTGAGACTAGCGGGGGGCGGCAGTACTTC. It translates to CATSETSGGRQYF. Supplemented by reference TRBV15 and TRBJ2-7, the full variable domain reads DAMVIQNPRYQVTQFGKPVTLSCSQTLNHNVMYWYQQKSSQAPKLLFHYYDKDFNNEADTPDNFQSRRPNTSFCFLDIRSPGLGDTAMYLCATSETSGGRQYFGPGTRLTVT.

The rearrangement uses TRBV27 and TRBJ1-1; D gene uncertain. Trimming left V 5 bases short and J 0 bases short, with 13 bases between. CDR1 and CDR2 from the germline V gene are MNHEY and SMNVEV (reference sequence). There are 15 residues in the CDR3. This CDR3 is CASSTGDPMNTEAFF. The CDR3 DNA is TGTGCCAGCAGTACTGGAGACCCGATGAACACTGAAGCTTTCTTT.

The chain employs TRBV7-6 and TRBJ1-5; no clear D gene. From germline, CDR1 is SGHVS and CDR2 FNYEAQ. Trimming removed 0 bases at V and 6 bases at J, with 3 bases between. The CDR3 is 12 amino acids. Here the CDR3 reads CASSLAGQPQHF. CDR3 nucleotides: TGTGCCAGCAGCTTAGCCGGTCAGCCCCAGCATTTT.